These 22 T cell receptor beta chains were all obtained from the same sample, sequenced in a study of T cell changes during pregnancy in multiple sclerosis. Measured with immunoSEQ multiplex PCR; TCRdb has only the in-frame clones, and not every one. The sample lists some 69,000 clones; about 92% were seen once. The sample in question was peripheral blood, obtained in the second trimester of pregnancy. These receptors came from a female donor in good health, enrolled as a control in a pregnancy study.

The gene calls are TRBV7-6 and TRBJ2-1; the D is unclear. Trimming left V 4 bases short and J 0 bases short, with 10 bases between. Germline lookup yields CDR1 SGHVS and CDR2 FNYEAQ. The length of the CDR3 is 15 residues. CDR3 residues: CASSSRAHSYNEQFF. CDR3 DNA sequence: TGTGCCAGCAGCTCAAGAGCCCACTCCTACAATGAGCAGTTCTTC.

This clone has only one observation. The rearrangement links TRBV9 to TRBJ2-5; no clear D. CDR1 is SGDLS, CDR2 YYNGEE, per germline. Trimming cost V 4 bases and J 5 bases, with 9 bases left between them. The CDR3 is 12 amino acids. CDR3 in DNA: TGTGCCAGCAGCTTCCCGAGGGAGACCCAGTACTTC. Translated, it gives CASSFPRETQYF.

The rearrangement uses TRBV29-1 and TRBJ2-3; 16 nucleotides match TRBD2. The germline V gene has CDR1 SQVTM and CDR2 ANQGSEA. This CDR3 spans 18 amino acids. V shed 6 bases and J 9 bases; nucleotides not matched to a gene: 18. CDR3: CSVAGTSGGGPLAGTQYF. The CDR3 DNA follows: TGCAGCGTCGCCGGGACTAGCGGGGGGGGCCCCTTGGCAGGGACGCAGTATTTT.

In this sample, this clone turned up a few times. The chain recombines TRBV19 with TRBJ1-1; TRBD1 agrees at 7 bases. The CDR3 extends over 13 amino acids. V gave up 5 bases and J gave up 4 bases; unmatched junction bases: 4. Germline V gives CDR1 LNHDA, CDR2 SQIVND (reference sequence). CDR3 sequence reads: CASSRQGRTEAFF. In DNA form, the CDR3 reads TGTGCCAGTAGTCGACAGGGACGCACTGAAGCTTTCTTT.

The chain employs TRBV6-5 and TRBJ1-1; no definite D call. The ends were cut back, 0 bases at V and 4 bases at J, with 12 bases in the middle. CDR1 and CDR2 (germline): MNHEY, SVGAGI. CDR3 size: 15 residues. Here the CDR3 reads CASSYSSGFLTEAFF. DNA of the CDR3: TGTGCCAGCAGTTACTCATCCGGGTTTCTCACTGAAGCTTTCTTT.

This clone was counted once. The chain joins TRBV7-6 to TRBJ1-1; TRBD1 might be the D (5 bases). Germline V gene data show CDR1 as SGHVS and CDR2 as FNYEAQ. Trimming left V 4 bases short and J 3 bases short, with 15 bases between. The length of the CDR3 is 15 residues. The CDR3 DNA follows: TGTGCCAGCAGCTCGTCAGGGTTACCGGACACTGAAGCTTTCTTT. This encodes CASSSSGLPDTEAFF.

The CDR3, as DNA: TGTGCCAGTAGGGGGGCGTCCCAGCCCCAGCATTTT. Encoded protein: CASRGASQPQHF. The chain is built from TRBV19 and TRBJ1-5, with a tentative D call TRBD1 (6 bases). V lost 6 bases and J 7 bases, leaving 10 bases between the germline ends. CDR3 length: 12 residues. Germline loops: CDR1 LNHDA, CDR2 SQIVND (reference sequence).

The chain recombines TRBV19 with TRBJ2-6; D is ambiguous. Germline assignment: CDR1 LNHDA and CDR2 SQIVND (reference sequence). This CDR3 region has 15 residues. Trimming removed 3 bases from V and 0 bases from J, with 6 bases in between. Here the CDR3 DNA reads TGTGCCAGTAGTATTAATCCCTCTGGGGCCAACGTCCTGACTTTC. This codes for CASSINPSGANVLTF.

This chain uses TRBV27 with TRBJ2-7; possibly TRBD1 for D (6 bases). The V gene's germline CDR1 is MNHEY and CDR2 SMNVEV (reference sequence). The length of the CDR3 is 12 residues. Trimming removed 4 bases from V and 6 bases from J, with 10 bases in between. The CDR3 DNA sequence: TGTGCCAGCAGTTCAGGGGTGGGCGAGCAGTACTTC. The encoded protein is CASSSGVGEQYF.

V gene TRBV19 combines with J gene TRBJ2-1, with TRBD2 as a possible D gene (6 bases). The CDR3 is 15 amino acids. V dropped 5 bases and J dropped 1 base, with 12 bases sitting between them. Germline V gives CDR1 LNHDA, CDR2 SQIVND (reference sequence). The CDR3 nucleotides are TGTGCCAGTAGTCCGACCGGGAGATCCTACAATGAGCAGTTCTTC. It translates to CASSPTGRSYNEQFF.

The chain has TRBV4-1 and TRBJ2-7; 8 bases map to TRBD1. The junction had 8 bases not matched to a gene; V was cut back by 4 bases and J by 3 bases. The V gene's germline CDR1 is MGHRA and CDR2 YSYEKL. CDR3 length equals 15 residues. The CDR3 protein is CASSRGQGAIYEQYF. For the CDR3, the DNA is TGCGCCAGCAGCCGCGGGCAGGGGGCGATCTACGAGCAGTACTTC.

The V call is TRBV25-1, the J call TRBJ1-2; no clear D gene. The CDR3 loop spans 12 amino acids. Germline V CDR1 and CDR2: MGHDK, SYGVNS. With 5 bases removed from V and 7 bases from J, the gap between germline ends came to 11 bases. In nucleotides, the CDR3 is TGTGCCAGCAGTCTTGTAGGGAGTGGCTACACCTTC. It translates to CASSLVGSGYTF.

This clone was counted only a few times. Other DNA sequences in this specimen translate into the identical CDR3. The rearrangement uses TRBV7-2 and TRBJ1-5; D is perhaps TRBD1 (6 bases). The V and J ends lost 5 bases and 5 bases respectively, with 10 bases between them. The CDR3 is made up of 13 amino acids. Germline V gene lookup returns CDR1 SGHTA and CDR2 FQGNSA. The CDR3 sequence is CASSIRGDQPQHF. The DNA of the CDR3 is TGTGCCAGCAGCATCAGGGGCGATCAGCCCCAGCATTTT.

The rearrangement links TRBV9 to TRBJ1-5; 7 bases are a match to TRBD1. Germline V gene data show CDR1 as SGDLS and CDR2 as YYNGEE. The junction had 8 bases not matched to a gene; V was cut back by 4 bases and J by 7 bases. The CDR3 sequence is 14 residues long. In nucleotides, the CDR3 is TGTGCCAGCAGCCAGGGGGGAAGAGGCCAGCCCCAGCATTTT. It translates to CASSQGGRGQPQHF.

This sequence joins TRBV10-3 and TRBJ2-5; 7 nucleotides line up with TRBD1. In germline, CDR1 is ENHRY, CDR2 SYGVKD. J gave up 1 base and V 4 bases, and 6 bases lay outside the gene matches. CDR3 length equals 15 residues. CDR3 sequence (DNA): TGTGCCATCAGTGGACCCGACAGGGCCCAAGAGACCCAGTACTTC. Translating it yields CAISGPDRAQETQYF.

The V call is TRBV25-1, the J call TRBJ1-1, with D tentatively TRBD1 (5 bases). The V gene lost 3 bases and the J gene lost 1 base, with 9 bases spanning the gap. CDR3 length: 14 amino acids. The V gene's germline CDR1 is MGHDK and CDR2 SYGVNS. CDR3 nucleotides: TGTGCCAGCAGTGATCTGGGGCGGAACACTGAAGCTTTCTTT. Amino acid sequence: CASSDLGRNTEAFF.

The chain links TRBV21-1 to TRBJ1-1; the D call of TRBD1 is as the table states it, not checked on the DNA. TRBV21-1 is a listed pseudogene. This CDR3 contains 14 residues. The CDR3 nucleotides read TGTGCCAGCAGCAAAGGAACCTCGGACAGGGAAACTTTCTTT. It encodes CASSKGTSDRETFF.

The count of this clone is one. The chain combines TRBV27 with TRBJ2-1, with D unresolved. CDR3 length equals 13 residues. The germline V and J ends were trimmed by 6 bases and 4 bases, with 10 bases remaining between them. Per the germline V gene, CDR1 is MNHEY and CDR2 is SMNVEV (reference sequence). The CDR3 sequence: CASSRAPYNEQFF. As DNA, the CDR3 is TGTGCCAGCAGCCGAGCGCCATACAATGAGCAGTTCTTC.

The table lists this clone with a count of one. The CDR3 DNA sequence: TGTGCCAGCAGCTTAGGTCGCCTCGGGACCGGGGAGCTGTTTTTT. Translation gives CASSLGRLGTGELFF. This chain joins TRBV7-2 and TRBJ2-2, with D hard to call. There are 15 residues in the CDR3. V was clipped by 1 base and J by 5 bases, with 11 bases between them. The germline V gene encodes CDR1 SGHTA and CDR2 FQGNSA.

The CDR3 nucleotides read TGTGCCAGCAGCTCTGGGCATAGCTCCTACGAGCAGTACTTC. The encoded protein is CASSSGHSSYEQYF. This chain uses TRBV5-4 with TRBJ2-7; D uncertain. The CDR3 has 14 amino acids. Looked up from germline, CDR1 is SGHNT and CDR2 is YYREEE (reference sequence). Trimming took off 3 bases at V and 0 bases at J, with 10 bases between the two ends.

The chain has TRBV6-1 and TRBJ1-6, with TRBD1 identical over 9 bases. V was clipped by 6 bases and J by 7 bases; unmatched bases: 4. This CDR3 is built from 14 residues. Germline CDR1 reads MNHNS; CDR2 reads SASEGT. The CDR3 coding sequence is TGTGCCAGCAGCTTAGACAGGGGGAATTCACCCCTCCACTTT. This sequence encodes CASSLDRGNSPLHF.

This chain joins TRBV7-9 and TRBJ2-3; D call uncertain. Trimming pared 5 bases from V and 0 bases from J, leaving 3 bases between. The germline V gene has CDR1 SEHNR and CDR2 FQNEAQ (reference sequence). The length of the CDR3 is 12 residues. As DNA, the CDR3 is TGTGCCAGCAGCCCAAGCACAGATACGCAGTATTTT. Amino acid sequence: CASSPSTDTQYF.